This T cell receptor beta chain emerged from a study of blood T cells in healthy people across ages. Broader study findings: The long-lived group displayed more naive CD4+ cells, plus higher diversity, than the aged donors did.

The V segment lost 0 bases and the J segment 5 bases; nucleotides outside the gene matches: 6. CDR3 length equals 15 residues. Germline V gene lookup returns CDR1 DFQATT and CDR2 SNEGSKA (reference sequence). Notes on this clonotype: No antigen is known for it.

Primers used in a second PCR of about 6 to 11 cycles were a sample-barcoded 5' primer and a J-beta primer mix. Using its own MiXCR run on the 5' RACE reads, TCRdb lists one record per CDR3 protein. The data hold 700,000 or so distinct CDR3 sequences, with about 20% observed a single time. Each of the donors had roughly 10 milliliters of peripheral blood drawn into EDTA-treated Vacutainer tubes. The chain employs TRBV20-1 and TRBJ2-2; 7 bases line up with TRBD2. This clonotype was obtained from a man aged 65 to 79 in good health. The sample comprised blood. CDR3 nucleotides: TGCAGTGCTAGAGAGAGTGGGAGGGGAACCGGGGAGCTGTTTTTT. Encoded protein: CSARESGRGTGELFF.